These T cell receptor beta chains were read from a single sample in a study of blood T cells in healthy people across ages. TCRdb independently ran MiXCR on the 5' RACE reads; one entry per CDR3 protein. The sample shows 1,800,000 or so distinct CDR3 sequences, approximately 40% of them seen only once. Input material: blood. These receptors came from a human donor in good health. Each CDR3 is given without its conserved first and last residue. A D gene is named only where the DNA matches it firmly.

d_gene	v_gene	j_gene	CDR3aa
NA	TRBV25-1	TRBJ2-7	ASSEPGAPYEQY
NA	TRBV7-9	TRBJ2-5	ASSLNSYQETQY
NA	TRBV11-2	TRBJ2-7	ASSTASSPGYEQY
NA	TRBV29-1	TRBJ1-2	SVFSFTTGYT
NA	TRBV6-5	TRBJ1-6	ASRRSDSPLH
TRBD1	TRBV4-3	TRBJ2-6	AGSHPTGTGGSGANVLT
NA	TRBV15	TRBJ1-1	VTSPNGIFEAF
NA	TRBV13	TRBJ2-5	ASSALRLEGTQY
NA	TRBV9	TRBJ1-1	ASSVDTLTGLAKTEAF
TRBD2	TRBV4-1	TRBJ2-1	ASSQVWAGVRNEQF
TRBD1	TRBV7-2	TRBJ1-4	ASSLQGAGATNEKLF
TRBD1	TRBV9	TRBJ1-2	ASSAIQGLLHGYT
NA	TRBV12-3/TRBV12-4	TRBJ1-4	ASSNLYEKLF
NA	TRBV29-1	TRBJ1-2	SVEDTLFNYGYT
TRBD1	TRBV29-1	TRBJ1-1	SVGGTANTEAF
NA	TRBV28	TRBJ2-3	ASRGGHTDTQY
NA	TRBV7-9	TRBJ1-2	ASSNREGRLNYGYT
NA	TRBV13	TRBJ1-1	ASSLNLVGTEAF
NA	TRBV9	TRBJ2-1	ASSVSGAHYNEQF
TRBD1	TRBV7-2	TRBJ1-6	ASSRTGEYNSPLH
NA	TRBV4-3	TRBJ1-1	ASSQEMTMNTEVF
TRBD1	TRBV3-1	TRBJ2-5	ASGDRVEETQY
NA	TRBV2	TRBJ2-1	ASTPETTNYNEQF
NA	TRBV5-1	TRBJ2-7	ASSLSWAGTYEQY
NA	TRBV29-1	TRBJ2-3	SVVGPDTQY
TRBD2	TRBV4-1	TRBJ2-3	ASSQGPSGGTGDTQY